The clone carrying this TCR beta chain occurred many times. One entry per CDR3 protein results from TCRdb running MiXCR on the 5' RACE reads. The sample contains about 390,000 distinct CDR3 sequences, roughly 10% of which appear only once. This sample was included in a study of identical twins. The TCR comes from a woman aged 45-60 years in good health. Sequencing used naive T cells sorted from blood.

CDR3 loop: CSARVGRATGELFF. The CDR3, as DNA: TGCAGTGCTAGAGTCGGGAGGGCCACCGGGGAGCTGTTTTTT. The J gene is TRBJ2-2, the V gene TRBV20-1; TRBD2 matches 8 bases. The ends lost 1 base at V and 4 bases at J; junction bases unmatched: 2. The CDR3 spans 14 residues. The germline gives CDR1 DFQATT, CDR2 SNEGSKA (reference sequence).